This TCR beta chain was observed in a study of blood T cell repertoires in COVID-19. Across the study: The samples span acute and convalescent COVID-19 from the United States, Italy and Spain.

Patients in Seattle were enrolled during active infection, then followed longitudinally. How the authors handled the data: Nucleated cell number was recorded as an estimate derived from reference gene primer amplification. The table came from immunoSEQ multiplex PCR; TCRdb's copy has only in-frame clones and leaves some out. V and J calls and clone size are those listed in that table; D and trimming were worked out from the DNA. Among tens of thousands of clones listed, about 74% were seen once. This TCR derives from a man in his 70s with COVID-19, enrolled during active disease. Sequenced material: peripheral blood.

The CDR3 region has the DNA TGCGCCAGCAGCTTGTCAACACAGGGAAACACTGAAGCTTTCTTT. This translates into CASSLSTQGNTEAFF. The rearrangement uses TRBV5-1 and TRBJ1-1; possible D gene TRBD1, 6 bases. Per germline, CDR1 SGHRS and CDR2 YFSETQ. V was trimmed by 1 base and J by 2 bases, leaving 12 bases between them. The CDR3 consists of 15 residues.